This T cell receptor (beta chain) came from a study of radiotherapy plus CTLA-4 blockade in lung cancer. Measured with immunoSEQ multiplex PCR; TCRdb has only the in-frame clones, and not every one. This sample has around 77,000 clones, with approximately 73% found just once. Focal radiation was given together with CTLA-4 blockade (ipilimumab) to patients with chemo-refractory metastatic non-small-cell lung cancer. The germline V gene encodes CDR1 SGHAT and CDR2 FQNNGV. This CDR3 region has 15 residues. Trimming removed 3 bases from V and 3 bases from J; junction bases left unmatched: 5. The clonotype originates from a human donor with non-small cell lung cancer whose response to radiotherapy plus ipilimumab could not be evaluated. Sequencing was performed on peripheral blood, taken from a patient treated with radiotherapy plus ipilimumab. This chain links TRBV11-2 with TRBJ1-2; 9 bases line up with TRBD1. In nucleotides, the CDR3 is TGTGCCAGCAGCTTCACAGGGGGCTTGGACTATGGCTACACCTTC. This sequence encodes CASSFTGGLDYGYTF.